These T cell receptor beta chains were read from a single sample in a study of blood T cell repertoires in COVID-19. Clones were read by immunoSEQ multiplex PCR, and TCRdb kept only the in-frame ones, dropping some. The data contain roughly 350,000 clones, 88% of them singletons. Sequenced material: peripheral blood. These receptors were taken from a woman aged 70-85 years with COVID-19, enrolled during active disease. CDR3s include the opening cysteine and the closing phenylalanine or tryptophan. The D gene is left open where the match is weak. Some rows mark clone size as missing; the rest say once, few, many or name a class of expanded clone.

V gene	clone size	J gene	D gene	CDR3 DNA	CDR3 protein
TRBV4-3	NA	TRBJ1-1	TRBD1	TGCGCCAGCAGCCCGACACCCGGGACAGGGAATGGGGCTTTCTTT	CASSPTPGTGNGAFF
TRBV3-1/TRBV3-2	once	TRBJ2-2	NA	TGTGCCAGCAGCTACAACCAGGCGAACACCGGGGAGCTGTTTTTT	CASSYNQANTGELFF
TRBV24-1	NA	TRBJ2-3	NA	TGTGCCACCAGTGATGGTGGGACTTCAGATACGCAGTATTTT	CATSDGGTSDTQYF
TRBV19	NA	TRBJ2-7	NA	TGTGCCAGTAGTATAGCTTTAAGGGGGACACAGTCCTACGAGCAGTACTTC	CASSIALRGTQSYEQYF
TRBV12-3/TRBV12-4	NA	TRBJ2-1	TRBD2	TGTGCCAGCATCGGGACTAGCGGGGGCCAATTCTTC	CASIGTSGGQFF
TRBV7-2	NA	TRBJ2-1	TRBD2	TGTGCCAGCAGCTTAAAGCGGGGGGAGGAGCAGTTCTTC	CASSLKRGEEQFF
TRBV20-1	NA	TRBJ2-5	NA	TGCAGTGCTAGTACGGGGGTACTGGCCCAGTACTTC	CSASTGVLAQYF
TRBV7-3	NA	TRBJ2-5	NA	TGTGCCAGCAGCTTAACCAGGTTTATAGGGGGAGAGACCCAGTACTTC	CASSLTRFIGGETQYF
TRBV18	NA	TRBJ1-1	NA	TGTGCCAGCTCATTCTCGGACAGGAACACTGAAGCTTTCTTT	CASSFSDRNTEAFF
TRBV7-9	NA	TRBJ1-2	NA	TGTGCCAGCAGCCAGAGACAGGAGCGCTATGGCTACACCTTC	CASSQRQERYGYTF
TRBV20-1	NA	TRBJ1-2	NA	TGCAGTGCAACCGGGACAATTGGCTACACCTTC	CSATGTIGYTF
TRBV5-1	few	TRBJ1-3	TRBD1	TGCGCCAGCAGCTCGACAGGGTCCGGAAACACCATATATTTT	CASSSTGSGNTIYF
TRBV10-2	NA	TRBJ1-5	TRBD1	TGCGCCAGCAGTGGACAGGGGCCACTCAGCAATCAGCCCCAGCATTTT	CASSGQGPLSNQPQHF
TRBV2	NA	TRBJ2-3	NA	TGTGCCAGCGCCGGGGTGGGCACAGATACGCAGTATTTT	CASAGVGTDTQYF
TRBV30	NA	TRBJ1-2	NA	TGTGCCGGACAGCCGTTTTCCCTCTATGGCTACACCTTC	CAGQPFSLYGYTF
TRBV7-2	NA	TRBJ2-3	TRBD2	TGTGCCAGCAGCTTCCAGCGGGACACAGATACGCAGTATTTT	CASSFQRDTDTQYF
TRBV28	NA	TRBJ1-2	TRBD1	TGTGCCAGCAGCGCGGACAGGGCTTTAGGCTACACCTTC	CASSADRALGYTF
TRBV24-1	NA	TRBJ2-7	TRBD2	TGTGCCACCAGTGATTTGCGGGGGGGAGTATTCGAGCAGTACTTC	CATSDLRGGVFEQYF
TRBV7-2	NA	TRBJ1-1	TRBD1	TGTGCCAGCAGCTTGACAGGGTACCTACAAATGAACACTGAAGCTTTCTTT	CASSLTGYLQMNTEAFF
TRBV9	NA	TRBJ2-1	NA	TGTGCCAGCAGCGAGACTAGTCGGCCCTACAATGAGCAGTTCTTC	CASSETSRPYNEQFF
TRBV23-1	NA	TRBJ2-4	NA	TGCGCCAGCAGTCTATACAGGGACGGAGCCAAAAACATTCAGTACTTC	CASSLYRDGAKNIQYF
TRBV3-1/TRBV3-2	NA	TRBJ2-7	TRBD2	TGTGCCAGCAGCCAAGTAAGCGGGAACTACGAGCAGTACTTC	CASSQVSGNYEQYF
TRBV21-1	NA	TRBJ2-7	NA	TGTGCCAGCAGCAATAAGGGGACAGGGGCTTACGAGCAGTACTTC	CASSNKGTGAYEQYF
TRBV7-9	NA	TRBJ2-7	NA	TGTGCCAGCAGCTCGACAGCAAACGAGCAGTACTTC	CASSSTANEQYF
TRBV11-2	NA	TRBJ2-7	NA	TGTGCCAGCAGCCGGTCCGCGGGAAACACCTACGAGCAGTACTTC	CASSRSAGNTYEQYF
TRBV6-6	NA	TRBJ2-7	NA	TGTGCCAGCAGCCAAGGGCAGGGGCCTACCTACGAGCAGTACTTC	CASSQGQGPTYEQYF
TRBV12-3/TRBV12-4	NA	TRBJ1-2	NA	TGTGCCAGCAGTTTAAGTCGGAACTATGGCTACACCTTC	CASSLSRNYGYTF
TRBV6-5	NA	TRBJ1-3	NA	TGTGCCAGCAGTTCCGTAGGGGGATACACCATATATTTT	CASSSVGGYTIYF
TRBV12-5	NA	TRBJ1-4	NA	TGTGCTAGTGGTTTGGAGGGGACTGCAACTAATGAAAAACTGTTTTTT	CASGLEGTATNEKLFF
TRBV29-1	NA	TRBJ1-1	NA	TGCAGCGTGGCGGCGGCTGAAGCTTTCTTT	CSVAAAEAFF
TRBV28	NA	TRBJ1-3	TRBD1	TGTGCCAGCAGCCTCACAGGGGGCGGAAACACCATATATTTT	CASSLTGGGNTIYF
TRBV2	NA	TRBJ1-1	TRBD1	TGTGCCAGCAGGGGGGGACAGCTCATGAACACTGAAGCTTTCTTT	CASRGGQLMNTEAFF
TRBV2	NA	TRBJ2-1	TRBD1	TGTGCCAGCAAAATGGACAGGAGCTCCTACAATGAGCAGTTCTTC	CASKMDRSSYNEQFF
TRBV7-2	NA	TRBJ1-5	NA	TGTGCCAGCAGCTTAGGGACAGCCGCGCAGCCCCAGCATTTT	CASSLGTAAQPQHF
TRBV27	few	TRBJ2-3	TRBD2	TGTGCCAGCAGTTTCGGACTAGCGGGGGCTATTCGCACAGATACGCAGTATTTT	CASSFGLAGAIRTDTQYF
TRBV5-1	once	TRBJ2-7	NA	TGCGCCAGCAGCTTGCCCGTGGGACTCTACGAGCAGTACTTC	CASSLPVGLYEQYF
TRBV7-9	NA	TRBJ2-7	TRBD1	TGTGCCAGCAGCACGGACAGGGTGGGGTACGAGCAGTACTTC	CASSTDRVGYEQYF
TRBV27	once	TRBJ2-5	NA	TGTGCCAGCAGTTTATTGCCTCCGAGAGGTTGGCAAGAGACCCAGTACTTC	CASSLLPPRGWQETQYF
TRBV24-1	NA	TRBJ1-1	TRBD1	TGTGCCACCGCGGGACAGGGGACCACTGAAGCTTTCTTT	CATAGQGTTEAFF
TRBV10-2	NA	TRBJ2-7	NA	TGCGCCAGCAGTGAGTTGTCAGGAGGCGAGCAGTACTTC	CASSELSGGEQYF
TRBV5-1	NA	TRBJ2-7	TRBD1	TGCGCCAGCCGTACGGGACAGGGCTCCTACGAGCAGTACTTC	CASRTGQGSYEQYF
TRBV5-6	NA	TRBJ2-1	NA	TGTGCCAGCAGCGGAGACAGGTCAACCTACAATGAGCAGTTCTTC	CASSGDRSTYNEQFF
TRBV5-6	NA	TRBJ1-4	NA	TGTGCCAGCAGCTCCGGGGGGCCGGCTAATGAAAAACTGTTTTTT	CASSSGGPANEKLFF
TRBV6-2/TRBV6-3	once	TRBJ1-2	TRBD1	TGTGCCAGCAGTTGGGACAGGATCTATGGCTACACCTTC	CASSWDRIYGYTF
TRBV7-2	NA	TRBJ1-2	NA	TGTGCCAGCAGCTTAGTTGGGGGGGAATGGGGCTACACCTTC	CASSLVGGEWGYTF
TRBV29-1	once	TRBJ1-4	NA	TGCAGCGTTGTAACAGGGATGTTGGGGGCAACTAATGAAAAACTGTTTTTT	CSVVTGMLGATNEKLFF
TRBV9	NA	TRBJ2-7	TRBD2	TGTGCCAGCAGCGTAGGGGGCGGGGGGCTCCGCTCCTACGAGCAGTACTTC	CASSVGGGGLRSYEQYF
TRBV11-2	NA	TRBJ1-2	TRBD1	TGTGCCAGCAGCTTTGGGACAGGGGACCCGTATGGCTACACCTTC	CASSFGTGDPYGYTF
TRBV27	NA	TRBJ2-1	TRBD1	TGTGCCAACTTGGGACAGAGCTCCTACAATGAGCAGTTCTTC	CANLGQSSYNEQFF
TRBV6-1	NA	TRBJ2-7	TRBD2	TGTGCCAGCAGTGAGGCGGGGGGGCCTCCCTACGAGCAGTACTTC	CASSEAGGPPYEQYF
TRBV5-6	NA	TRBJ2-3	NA	TGTGCCAGCAGCTTTGACTTCACAGATACGCAGTATTTT	CASSFDFTDTQYF